This T cell receptor beta chain was sequenced for a study of CD8+ T cells in alopecia areata. About the research overall: Oral tofacitinib, 5 to 10 mg twice daily, was given in an open-label trial. Patients remained on tofacitinib for 6 to 18 months and then went 6 months without it. Study results and limitations: Among the cells sequenced in scalp samples are also the resident alphabeta T cells of normal skin.

It was from alopecia areata patients that lesional scalp punch biopsies and peripheral blood were collected. Sequencing templates came from extracted RNA that was reverse transcribed into cDNA. Assay: immunoSEQ multiplex PCR; the TCRdb copy retains only in-frame clones and omits some. The table has 170,000 or so clones, 50% to 70% seen once; the top ten hold 1.7%. With V trimmed by 7 bases and J by 7 bases, 14 bases remained unmatched. Per the germline V gene, CDR1 is MDHEN and CDR2 is SYDVKM. The CDR3 is made up of 15 amino acids. A word on this clone: What it recognizes is unknown.

V and J are TRBV28 and TRBJ2-7, with 9 bases that match TRBD1. This receptor was taken from a human donor with alopecia areata. The specimen comprised CD4+ T cells sorted from blood, sampled at week 0. The CDR3 loop reads CASTPTGQGVKEQYF. In nucleotides, the CDR3 is TGTGCCAGCACCCCAACGGGACAGGGAGTGAAAGAGCAGTACTTC.